These 3 T cell receptor beta chains share one sample of origin, sequenced in a study of PD-L1 blockade in urothelial cancer. Time point indicated: peripheral blood 6 weeks after treatment start. Sequencing used immunoSEQ multiplex PCR; TCRdb keeps in-frame clones, though not all of them. The table lists tens of thousands of clones, 75% to 90% of them singletons. Source: PBMCs, taken around atezolizumab (anti-PD-L1) treatment. The receptors derive from a man in his fifties or sixties with urothelial cancer.

In this sample, this clone turned up a few times. The CDR3, as DNA: TGTGCCTGGAGTGTACAGACTGGAAACACCATATATTTT. It encodes CAWSVQTGNTIYF. The J gene is TRBJ1-3, the V gene TRBV30, with unresolved D. Germline CDR1 and CDR2: GTSNPN and SVGIG (reference sequence). The V gene lost 0 bases and the J gene lost 2 bases, with 5 bases spanning the gap. The CDR3 consists of 13 residues.

The chain employs TRBV5-1 and TRBJ1-5; D uncertain. Germline loops: CDR1 SGHRS, CDR2 YFSETQ. Trimming took 1 base from V and 0 from J, leaving 8 bases between them. This CDR3 is 15 amino acids long. The chain's CDR3 is CASSLSGDSNQPQHF. CDR3 nucleotides: TGCGCCAGCAGCTTGTCCGGAGATAGCAATCAGCCCCAGCATTTT.

The rearrangement joins TRBV15 to TRBJ2-7; TRBD1 matches at 9 bases. V was clipped by 3 bases and J by 6 bases; unmatched bases: 9. There are 15 residues in the CDR3. Germline CDR1 LNHNV, CDR2 YYDKDF (reference sequence). CDR3 protein: CATSRTGTGLAEQYF. DNA for the CDR3: TGTGCCACCAGCAGGACCGGGACAGGGTTGGCCGAGCAGTACTTC.